This entry features one T cell receptor (beta chain) sequence. Its cognate antigen has yet to be identified. Base quality data are lacking; no much larger clone is found one base away. The sample comes from a study of blood T cell repertoires in COVID-19 (TCRdb year 2020). Describing the broader study: The collaborator samples originated in the United States, Italy and Spain and spanned the acute and convalescent phases of COVID-19. The material from the prospective study consisted of cDNA or gDNA derived from T cells, B-cell-depleted T cells, or PBMCs. Subjects who had been exposed to COVID-19, were actively infected with it, or had recovered from it provided the deeply sampled blood TCRbeta repertoires that made up the dataset. The repertoires were made available in a free public database intended to serve as a resource for research on the immune response to SARS-CoV-2. The samples were drawn from two sources: the first 160 participants of the ongoing ImmuneRACE study, and 1,254 subjects contributed by 6 global collaborators. The sample metadata nearly always contained a de-identified subject ID, COVID-19 status, age in years and sex. Where HLA class I and class II types were available, the types were taken from metadata supplied by the sample provider, not from assay-based typing.

The junction shows trimming of 7 bases on V and 5 bases on J, and the gene matches do not reach 9 bases of it. Reading from cysteine to phenylalanine, the CDR3 counts 14 amino acids. The retained sequence is limited to the CDR3, 42 bases, with the frame set at the first base. CDR1 and CDR2, looked up from the germline V gene, are SNHLY and FYNNEI. Points the paper makes about the study in general: The amount of clinical and demographic metadata varied by source and participant and was provided uncurated.

TCRbeta CDR3 regions were amplified from genomic DNA by means of the immunoSEQ Assay, a bias-controlled multiplex PCR. Per the original workflow: Within the assay, amplification of reference gene primers was used to estimate how many nucleated cells each sample contained. To quantify the absolute abundance of each unique TCRbeta CDR3 rearrangement, sequence reads were collapsed and filtered. Productive Simpson clonality was computed per sample as the square root of Simpson's diversity index over productive rearrangements. As stored in TCRdb, this immuneACCESS dataset retains in-frame rearrangements with V and J assigned. A fraction of the clones does not appear; measured against another copy, unresolved V genes explain less than half of the discrepancy, and the remainder lacks a known reason. The V and J calls and clone size are taken from that table; D and trimming were inferred from the DNA. The sample table lists approximately 180,000 clones, approximately 90% of them with a count of one. Approximately 1.4% of the sample rests with the top ten.

Each collaborating institution followed its own protocols to collect whole blood in K2EDTA tubes. Collaborator samples were shipped for TCRbeta analysis as frozen whole blood, isolated PBMCs, or DNA extracted from either sample type. Source material: peripheral blood. Here the chain combines TRBV2 and TRBJ1-1; 8 bases in the junction line up with TRBD1. This sequence was found in a woman aged 45-59 years with acute or convalescent COVID-19. The sequenced DNA is TGTGCCAGCACCCTGACAGGGGAGAAAACTGAAGCTTTCTTT. The resulting protein is CASTLTGEKTEAFF.